This T cell receptor (beta chain) was sequenced in a study of regulatory T cells in long-lasting Graves disease. Study-level points and caveats: Study was limited to peripheral blood, excluding thyroid tissue.

Researchers made TCR beta libraries by using iRepertoire HTBI primers and running Arm-PCR on CDR3 regions. TCRdb re-analysed the multiplex PCR reads in MiXCR, keeping a single row per CDR3 protein. Among 350,000 to 500,000 distinct CDR3 sequences listed, roughly 15% were seen once. CDR1 is DFQATT and CDR2 is SNEGSKA in the germline V gene (reference sequence). CDR3 length: 11 amino acids. V dropped 3 bases and J dropped 10 bases, with 10 bases sitting between them. Time point indicated: newly diagnosed GD, antithyroid drugs for less than 3 months. Extracted PBMC RNA gave rise to the TCR library. Ten or more counts support this clonotype. Its antigen remains unknown. This same sample was also taken into another study, of T cells in Graves' hyperthyroidism and ophthalmopathy.

The chain carries TRBV20-1 and TRBJ1-5; no clear D. Source: peripheral blood mononuclear cells (PBMCs), taken at new diagnosis, from a patient treated with antithyroid drugs. The TCR sequence derives from a woman between 45 and 60 years old with Graves disease. The CDR3 sequence is CSASHGPPQHF. The CDR3 region has the DNA TGCAGTGCTAGTCACGGGCCCCCCCAGCATTTT.